The rows below give T cell receptor beta chains drawn from one sample of a study of T cell responses to AZD1222 COVID-19 vaccine. Some clones are missing from TCRdb's copy, which holds only in-frame ones; the method was immunoSEQ multiplex PCR. In the table there are roughly 84,000 clones, approximately 83% of which are singletons. The source material was peripheral blood, sampled 28 days after the second AZD1222 dose. The receptors shown here come from an adult who received the AZD1222 COVID-19 vaccine. Both conserved end residues are part of each CDR3. A D gene is named only where the DNA matches it firmly. Some rows mark clone size as missing; the rest say once, few, many or name a class of expanded clone.

D | J | size | V | DNA | CDR3
TRBD1 | TRBJ2-3 | . | TRBV5-8 | TGTGCCAGCAGTCCGGGACAGGGGGCTAGCACAGATACGCAGTATTTT | CASSPGQGASTDTQYF
. | TRBJ1-3 | . | TRBV27 | TGTGCCAGCAGTTTATCGCGAGTCCCTGGAAACACCATATATTTT | CASSLSRVPGNTIYF
. | TRBJ1-5 | many | TRBV29-1 | TGCAGCGTCGCAGGCCCGGACGGTAATCAGCCCCAGCATTTT | CSVAGPDGNQPQHF
TRBD1 | TRBJ2-2 | few | TRBV7-6 | TGTGCCAGCAGCTTAACAGGGGGCGACACCGGGGAGCTGTTTTTT | CASSLTGGDTGELFF
. | TRBJ2-1 | . | TRBV4-2 | TGTGCCAGCAGCCCAGGCGTAGGTAGTTTCAATGAGCAGTTCTTC | CASSPGVGSFNEQFF
. | TRBJ1-2 | . | TRBV6-5 | TGTGCCAGCAGTTACCGGCTGGGGGCTAACTATGGCTACACCTTC | CASSYRLGANYGYTF
. | TRBJ1-1 | . | TRBV11-3 | TGTGCCAGCAGCTTAGGTCCACAGGGACCTAGGATATCTTTCTTT | CASSLGPQGPRISFF
TRBD1 | TRBJ1-2 | . | TRBV3-1/TRBV3-2 | TGTGCCAGCAGCCCCGGACAGGGGGTAATCCATGGCTACACCTTC | CASSPGQGVIHGYTF
. | TRBJ1-2 | . | TRBV14 | TGTGCCAGCAGCCAACGCATGGGGATTGGCTACACCTTC | CASSQRMGIGYTF
TRBD1 | TRBJ1-3 | . | TRBV15 | TGTGCCACCAGCAGGGGGGACAGGACGAGGTCTGGAAACACCATATATTTT | CATSRGDRTRSGNTIYF